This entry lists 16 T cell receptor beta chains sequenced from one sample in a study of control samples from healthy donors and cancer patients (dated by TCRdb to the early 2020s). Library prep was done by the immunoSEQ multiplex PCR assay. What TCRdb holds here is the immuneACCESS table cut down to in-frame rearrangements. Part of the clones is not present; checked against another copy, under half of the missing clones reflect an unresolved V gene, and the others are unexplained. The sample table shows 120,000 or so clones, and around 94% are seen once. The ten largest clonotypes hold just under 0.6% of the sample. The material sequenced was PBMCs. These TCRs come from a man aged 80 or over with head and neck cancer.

CDR3 amino acids: CASSVGAGGPYEQYF. The CDR3 nucleotides are TGTGCCAGCAGCGTAGGGGCGGGAGGGCCTTACGAGCAGTACTTC. The genes are TRBV9 and TRBJ2-7, with 9 positions matching TRBD2. Germline-derived CDR1 and CDR2 are SGDLS and YYNGEE. The CDR3 is 15 amino acids. The trim removed 0 bases at V and 4 bases at J, leaving 5 bases unmatched.

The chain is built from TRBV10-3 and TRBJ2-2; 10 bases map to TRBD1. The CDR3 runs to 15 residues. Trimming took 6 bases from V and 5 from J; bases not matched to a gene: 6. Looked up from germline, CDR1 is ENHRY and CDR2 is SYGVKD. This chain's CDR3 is CAIRSGTGETGELFF. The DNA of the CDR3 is TGTGCCATCAGATCCGGGACAGGGGAGACCGGGGAGCTGTTTTTT.

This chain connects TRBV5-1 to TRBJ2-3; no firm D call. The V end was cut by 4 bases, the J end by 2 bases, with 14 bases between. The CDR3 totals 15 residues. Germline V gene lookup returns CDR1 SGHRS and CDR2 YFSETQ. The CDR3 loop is CASSPLLRLTDTQYF. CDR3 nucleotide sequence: TGCGCCAGCAGCCCCCTCCTGCGACTCACAGATACGCAGTATTTT.

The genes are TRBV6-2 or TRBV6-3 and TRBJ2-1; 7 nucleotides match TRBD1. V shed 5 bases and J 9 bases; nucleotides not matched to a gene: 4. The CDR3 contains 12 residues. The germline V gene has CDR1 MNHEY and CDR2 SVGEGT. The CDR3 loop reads CASSPHRGEQFF. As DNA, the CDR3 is TGTGCCAGCAGTCCCCACAGGGGTGAGCAGTTCTTC.

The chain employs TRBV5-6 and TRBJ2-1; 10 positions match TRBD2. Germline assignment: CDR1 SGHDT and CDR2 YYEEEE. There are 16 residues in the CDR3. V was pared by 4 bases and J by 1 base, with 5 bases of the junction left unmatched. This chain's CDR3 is CASSAIAGGSYNEQFF. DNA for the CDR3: TGTGCCAGCAGCGCGATAGCGGGGGGATCCTACAATGAGCAGTTCTTC.

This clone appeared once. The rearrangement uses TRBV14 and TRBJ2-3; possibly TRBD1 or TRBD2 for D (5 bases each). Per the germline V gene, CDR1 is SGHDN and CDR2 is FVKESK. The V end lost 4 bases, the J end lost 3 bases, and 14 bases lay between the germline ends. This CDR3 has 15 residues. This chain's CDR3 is CASSPGTQPTDTQYF. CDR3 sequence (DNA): TGTGCCAGCAGCCCCGGGACCCAGCCAACAGATACGCAGTATTTT. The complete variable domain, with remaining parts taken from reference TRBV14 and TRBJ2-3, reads EAGVTQFPSHSVIEKGQTVTLRCDPISGHDNLYWYRRVMGKEIKFLLHFVKESKQDESGMPNNRFLAERTGGTYSTLKVQPAELEDSGVYFCASSPGTQPTDTQYFGPGTRLTVL.

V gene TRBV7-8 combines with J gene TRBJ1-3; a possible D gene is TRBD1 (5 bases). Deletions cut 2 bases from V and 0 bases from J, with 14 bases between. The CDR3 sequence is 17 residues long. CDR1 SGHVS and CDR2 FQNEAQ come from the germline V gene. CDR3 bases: TGTGCCAGCAGCTTATATCGACCGGGGGTCTCTGGAAACACCATATATTTT. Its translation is CASSLYRPGVSGNTIYF.

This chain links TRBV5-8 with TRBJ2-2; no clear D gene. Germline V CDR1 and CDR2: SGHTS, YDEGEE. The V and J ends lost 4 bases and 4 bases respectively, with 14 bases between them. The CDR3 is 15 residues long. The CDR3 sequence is CASSIQPAVTGELFF. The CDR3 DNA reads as TGTGCCAGCAGCATCCAGCCCGCTGTCACCGGGGAGCTGTTTTTT.

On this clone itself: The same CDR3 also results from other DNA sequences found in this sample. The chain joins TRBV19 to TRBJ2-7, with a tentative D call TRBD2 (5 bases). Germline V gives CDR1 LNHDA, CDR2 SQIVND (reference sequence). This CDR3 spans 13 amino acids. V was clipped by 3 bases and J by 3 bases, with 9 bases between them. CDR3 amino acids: CASSIGRGYEQYF. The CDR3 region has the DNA TGTGCCAGTAGTATTGGTCGGGGCTACGAGCAGTACTTC.

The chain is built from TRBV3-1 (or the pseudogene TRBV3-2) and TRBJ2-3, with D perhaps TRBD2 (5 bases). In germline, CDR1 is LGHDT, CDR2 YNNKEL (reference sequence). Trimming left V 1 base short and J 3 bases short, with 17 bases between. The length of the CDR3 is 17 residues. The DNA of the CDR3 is TGTGCCAGCAGCCAAGTTTCCAGGAGGTTGATTACAGATACGCAGTATTTT. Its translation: CASSQVSRRLITDTQYF.

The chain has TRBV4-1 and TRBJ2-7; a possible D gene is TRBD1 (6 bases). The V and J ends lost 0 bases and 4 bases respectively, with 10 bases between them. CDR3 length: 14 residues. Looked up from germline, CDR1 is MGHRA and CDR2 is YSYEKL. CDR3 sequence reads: CASSQDHRAYEQYF. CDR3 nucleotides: TGCGCCAGCAGCCAAGACCACAGGGCGTACGAGCAGTACTTC.

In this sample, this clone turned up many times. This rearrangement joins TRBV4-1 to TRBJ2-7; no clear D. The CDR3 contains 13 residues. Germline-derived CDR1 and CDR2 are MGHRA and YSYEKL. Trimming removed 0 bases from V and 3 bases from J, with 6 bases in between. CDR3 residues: CASSQDQGYEQYF. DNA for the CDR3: TGCGCCAGCAGCCAAGACCAAGGCTACGAGCAGTACTTC.

DNA of the CDR3: TGCGCCAGCCGTTCCGGGACTACATTGGACGGGGAGCTGTTTTTT. The encoded protein is CASRSGTTLDGELFF. The chain is built from TRBV4-1 and TRBJ2-2; 7 bases line up with TRBD2. CDR1 is MGHRA and CDR2 is YSYEKL in the germline V gene. The CDR3 has 15 residues. Trimming cost V 8 bases and J 7 bases; bases outside gene matches: 13.

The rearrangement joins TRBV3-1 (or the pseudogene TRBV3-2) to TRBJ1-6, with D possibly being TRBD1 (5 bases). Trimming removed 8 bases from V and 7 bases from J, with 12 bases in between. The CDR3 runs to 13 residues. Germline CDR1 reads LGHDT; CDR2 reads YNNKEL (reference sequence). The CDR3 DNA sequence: TGTGCCAGCGGGCGGGACGGAAATTCACCCCTCCACTTT. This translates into CASGRDGNSPLHF.

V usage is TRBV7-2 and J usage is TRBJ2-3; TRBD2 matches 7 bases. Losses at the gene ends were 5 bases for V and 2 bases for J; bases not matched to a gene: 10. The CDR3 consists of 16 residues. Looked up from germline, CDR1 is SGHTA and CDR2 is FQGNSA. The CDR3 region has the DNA TGTGCCAGCAGCCCGGTCCGGGGAGGGACCACAGATACGCAGTATTTT. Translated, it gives CASSPVRGGTTDTQYF.

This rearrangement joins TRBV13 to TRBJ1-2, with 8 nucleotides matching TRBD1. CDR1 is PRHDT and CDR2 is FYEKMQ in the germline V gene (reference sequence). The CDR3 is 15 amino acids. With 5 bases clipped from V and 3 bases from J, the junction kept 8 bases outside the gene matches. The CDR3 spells CASSRQTGVDYGYTF. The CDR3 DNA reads TGTGCCAGCAGCCGACAGACAGGGGTTGACTATGGCTACACCTTC.